The 10 T cell receptor beta chains presented below share a single source sample, sequenced in a study of CD8+ T cells in alopecia areata. TCR sequencing used cDNA made by reverse transcription of extracted RNA. Some clones are missing from TCRdb's copy, which holds only in-frame ones; the method was immunoSEQ multiplex PCR. This sample carries 130,000 to 150,000 clones, approximately 50% of them seen once, and the ten largest clones take roughly 0.99%. The sequenced sample was CD4+ T cells sorted from blood, obtained at week 0. These receptors all stem from a human donor with alopecia areata.

This clone was found once. The rearrangement uses TRBV19 and TRBJ2-7; D tentatively reads TRBD1 or TRBD2 (7 bases each). This CDR3 has 13 amino acids. Germline V gene lookup returns CDR1 LNHDA and CDR2 SQIVND (reference sequence). Trimming took 8 bases from V and 5 from J, leaving 16 bases between them. CDR3 loop: CASGGGGFDEQYF. CDR3 in DNA: TGTGCCAGTGGGGGAGGGGGCTTCGACGAGCAGTACTTC.

V gene TRBV29-1 combines with J gene TRBJ2-1; D is possibly TRBD1 (6 bases). Germline assignment: CDR1 SQVTM and CDR2 ANQGSEA. V lost 4 bases to trimming and J lost 4 bases, with 14 bases between them. This CDR3 comprises 14 residues. The CDR3: CSVVDFGQYNEQFF. The CDR3 nucleotides are TGCAGCGTTGTTGATTTTGGACAGTACAATGAGCAGTTCTTC.

The chain couples TRBV28 to TRBJ2-1; D may correspond to TRBD1 or TRBD2 (6 bases each). Trimming pared 5 bases from V and 4 bases from J, leaving 12 bases between. The CDR3 is 14 amino acids. CDR1 and CDR2 from the germline V gene are MDHEN and SYDVKM. This chain's CDR3 is CASSAGQRYNEQFF. CDR3 in DNA: TGTGCCAGCAGTGCGGGACAACGGTACAATGAGCAGTTCTTC. Based on the CDR3 plus reference TRBV28 and TRBJ2-1, the full variable domain is DVKVTQSSRYLVKRTGEKVFLECVQDMDHENMFWYRQDPGLGLRLIYFSYDVKMKEKGDIPEGYSVSREKKERFSLILESASTNQTSMYLCASSAGQRYNEQFFGPGTRLTVL.

This clone appeared a few times. The genes are TRBV5-4 and TRBJ2-7; 7 bases match TRBD2. Trimming at V came to 4 bases and at J to 2 bases, leaving 6 bases not matched to a gene. The CDR3 contains 14 residues. In germline, CDR1 is SGHNT, CDR2 YYREEE (reference sequence). The CDR3 protein is CASSAGLRAYEQYF. The CDR3 DNA follows: TGTGCCAGCAGCGCGGGACTAAGAGCCTACGAGCAGTACTTC.

V is TRBV28 and J is TRBJ2-5, with D perhaps matching TRBD1 (7 bases). The V gene lost 6 bases and the J gene lost 7 bases, with 15 bases spanning the gap. Germline values: CDR1 MDHEN, CDR2 SYDVKM. The CDR3 is made up of 13 amino acids. The chain's CDR3 is CASRPGTAGTQYF. The CDR3 coding sequence is TGTGCCAGCAGACCCGGGACAGCGGGGACCCAGTACTTC.

This clone has a count of ten or more. This chain connects TRBV21-1 to TRBJ2-1. TRBV21-1 is termed a pseudogene. The CDR3 sequence is 17 residues long. CDR3 region: CASSKGGTGSSYNEQFF. The CDR3 DNA reads as TGTGCCAGCAGCAAAGGGGGGACGGGCAGCTCCTACAATGAGCAGTTCTTC.

The genes are TRBV2 and TRBJ2-2; unclear D gene. Germline loops: CDR1 SNHLY, CDR2 FYNNEI. Trimming removed 4 bases at V and 2 bases at J, with 8 bases between. This CDR3 has 14 amino acids. The CDR3 loop is CASSAGTNTGELFF. CDR3 bases: TGTGCCAGCAGTGCAGGCACCAACACCGGGGAGCTGTTTTTT.

The genes are TRBV30 and TRBJ2-3, with 16 bases aligning to TRBD2. Looked up from germline, CDR1 is GTSNPN and CDR2 is SVGIG (reference sequence). This CDR3 contains 15 residues. V lost 2 bases, J lost 6 bases, and 2 bases stayed unmatched. The DNA for the CDR3 is TGTGCCTGGAGTCCGGGACTAGCGGGAGGGGATACGCAGTATTTT. Translated: CAWSPGLAGGDTQYF.

V is TRBV5-1 and J is TRBJ2-5; 8 bases align to TRBD2. The CDR3 contains 13 residues. Germline V gene data show CDR1 as SGHRS and CDR2 as YFSETQ. V trimming: 4 bases; J trimming: 5 bases; junction bases outside the gene matches: 4. CDR3 DNA: TGCGCCAGCAGCCCCGGGAGGGCGGAGACCCAGTACTTC. This encodes CASSPGRAETQYF.

V is TRBV30 and J is TRBJ2-5; D perhaps matches TRBD2 (5 bases). There are 12 residues in the CDR3. With 2 bases removed from V and 4 bases from J, the gap between germline ends came to 8 bases. Germline V CDR1 and CDR2: GTSNPN, SVGIG (reference sequence). The CDR3 protein is CAWSKGRETQYF. For the CDR3, the DNA is TGTGCCTGGAGTAAAGGGAGAGAGACCCAGTACTTC.